A single sample gave rise to the 13 T cell receptor beta chains below, sequenced in a study of beta chain features in type 1 diabetes. Expressed TCRB transcripts got sequenced, as all isolated RNA was reverse transcribed. Repertoires were generated with immunoSEQ multiplex PCR, while TCRdb's copy carries only in-frame clones and drops some. The sample records hundreds of thousands of clones, 12% to 15% being singletons. Sample: central memory CD4+ T cells from blood. Source of these receptors: a young man in good health.

The chain uses TRBV13 and TRBJ2-3; 8 bases line up with TRBD2. The germline V gene encodes CDR1 PRHDT and CDR2 FYEKMQ (reference sequence). V shed 0 bases, J shed 7 bases, and the junction held 9 bases outside the gene matches. This CDR3 is built from 16 residues. The CDR3 protein is CASSLGQSNSGNTQYF. DNA of the CDR3: TGTGCCAGCAGCTTAGGCCAGAGTAATAGCGGGAATACGCAGTATTTT.

As to this clone: The same CDR3 also results from other DNA sequences found in this sample. The V call is TRBV11-2, the J call TRBJ2-3; no reliable D call. V shed 1 base and J shed 2 bases, with 7 bases lying between them. Germline CDR1 and CDR2: SGHAT and FQNNGV. CDR3 length: 14 residues. This CDR3 reads CASSLGASTDTQYF. The CDR3 region has the DNA TGTGCCAGCAGCTTAGGTGCCTCCACAGATACGCAGTATTTT. Filled out from reference TRBV11-2 and TRBJ2-3, the complete variable domain reads EAGVAQSPRYKIIEKRQSVAFWCNPISGHATLYWYQQILGQGPKLLIQFQNNGVVDDSQLPKDRFSAERLKGVDSTLKIQPAKLEDSAVYLCASSLGASTDTQYFGPGTRLTVL.

The rearrangement joins TRBV25-1 to TRBJ2-7; 11 bases align to TRBD2. The length of the CDR3 is 15 residues. V was pared by 8 bases and J by 4 bases, with 10 bases of the junction left unmatched. CDR1 MGHDK and CDR2 SYGVNS come from the germline V gene. CDR3 region: CASASSTSGGYEQYF. CDR3 in DNA: TGTGCCAGCGCCAGCTCTACTAGCGGGGGATACGAGCAGTACTTC.

The chain carries TRBV30 and TRBJ2-3; D gene unclear. Deletions cut 1 base from V and 6 bases from J, with 5 bases between. The CDR3 contains 11 residues. Germline lookup yields CDR1 GTSNPN and CDR2 SVGIG (reference sequence). CDR3 in DNA: TGTGCCTGGAGTGAAGCGGATACGCAGTATTTT. Its protein is CAWSEADTQYF.

V gene TRBV7-7 combines with J gene TRBJ2-1; D gene uncertain. The CDR3 is 11 residues long. Germline CDR1 and CDR2: SSHAT and FNYEAQ (reference sequence). CDR3 DNA: TGTGCTACTTCATACTACAATGAGCAGTTCTTC. Amino acids: CATSYYNEQFF. The full variable domain, its missing parts supplied by reference TRBV7-7 and TRBJ2-1, is GAGVSQSPRYKVTKRGQDVTLRCDPISSHATLYWYQQALGQGPEFLTYFNYEAQPDKSGLPSDRFSAERPEGSISTLTIQRTEQRDSAMYRCATSYYNEQFFGPGTRLTVL.

This chain uses TRBV7-6 with TRBJ2-5; no definite D call. With 4 bases removed from V and 3 bases from J, the gap between germline ends came to 9 bases. Germline loops: CDR1 SGHVS, CDR2 FNYEAQ. This CDR3 is 13 amino acids long. In nucleotides, the CDR3 is TGTGCCAGCAGCTCCGCCACGAAAGAGACCCAGTACTTC. This codes for CASSSATKETQYF.

This clone was observed a few times. The V and J genes are TRBV9 and TRBJ2-3; 8 bases match TRBD2. Per the germline V gene, CDR1 is SGDLS and CDR2 is YYNGEE. The CDR3 is 15 residues long. Germline trimming cut 3 bases from V and 1 base from J; bases unmatched to any gene: 4. This CDR3 is CASSGGAGGTDTQYF. The CDR3, as DNA: TGTGCCAGCAGCGGAGGAGCGGGAGGCACAGATACGCAGTATTTT.

The chain combines TRBV23-1 with TRBJ2-6; 8 nucleotides line up with TRBD1. TRBV23-1 is an ORF, with its function uncertain. CDR3 size: 17 residues. V trimming: 8 bases; J trimming: 1 base; junction bases outside the gene matches: 10. The CDR3 loop is CASGRDRRGSGANVLTF. The CDR3 nucleotides are TGCGCCAGCGGCCGGGACAGGAGAGGATCTGGGGCCAACGTCCTGACTTTC.

The CDR3 region is CASSGQGRGFTEAFF. The CDR3 DNA follows: TGTGCCAGCAGCGGCCAGGGGCGTGGGTTCACTGAAGCTTTCTTT. The chain recombines TRBV6-5 with TRBJ1-1, with D possibly matching TRBD1 (6 bases). The CDR3 loop spans 15 amino acids. The germline V gene encodes CDR1 MNHEY and CDR2 SVGAGI. V gave up 6 bases and J gave up 4 bases, with 18 bases separating them.

The DNA for the CDR3 is TGCGCCAGCAGCGAGGGACAGGGGAATGGCTACACCTTC. Residues: CASSEGQGNGYTF. The chain has TRBV5-1 and TRBJ1-2; the match to TRBD1 covers 10 bases. The V segment lost 4 bases and the J segment 6 bases; nucleotides outside the gene matches: 3. The CDR3 length is 13 residues. The germline CDR1 and CDR2 sequences are SGHRS and YFSETQ.

CDR3 region: CASSFLVVGQGTVYGYTF. In DNA, the CDR3 is TGTGCCAGCAGCTTTCTGGTTGTGGGTCAGGGGACGGTCTATGGCTACACCTTC. The J gene is TRBJ1-2, the V gene TRBV5-6, with D tentatively TRBD1 (6 bases). The germline CDR1 and CDR2 sequences are SGHDT and YYEEEE. V was trimmed by 2 bases and J by 4 bases, leaving 24 bases between them. This CDR3 has 18 amino acids.

This clone was counted between two and nine times. CDR3 nucleotides: TGTGCCAGCAGCTTAGAGGGGGCGCAATATGGCTACACCTTC. Encoded protein: CASSLEGAQYGYTF. The V and J genes are TRBV7-2 and TRBJ1-2; 7 bases agree with TRBD1. Germline CDR1 and CDR2: SGHTA and FQGNSA. V was clipped by 1 base and J by 5 bases; unmatched bases: 4. The CDR3 runs 14 residues.

This clone was picked up many times. Its ends do not fully match the called genes, so a read error is possible. This CDR3 reads CSAEAQGGYEQYF. In DNA form, the CDR3 reads TGCAGCGCTGAAGCCCAGGGGGGCTACGAGCAGTACTTC. The chain recombines TRBV29-1 with TRBJ2-7; a weak D match, TRBD1 (7 bases). Germline lookup yields CDR1 SQVTM and CDR2 ANQGSEA. The CDR3 length is 13 residues.